This T cell receptor (beta chain) is from a study of response to subunit inactivated influenza vaccine (dated by TCRdb to 2016 to 2019). At the level of the whole study: The study used deep quantitative T cell receptor repertoire profiling to track responses to a trivalent subunit inactivated influenza vaccine. The study at large found these results: According to the authors, only a limited number of new T cells may be recruited by each seasonal influenza vaccination.

V is pared back by 3 bases and J by 2 bases, with 10 bases lying between the germline termini. For CDR1 and CDR2, the germline V gene lists MDHEN and SYDVKM. The CDR3, from cysteine to phenylalanine, totals 14 residues. CDR3 DNA only is kept here, 42 bases in frame from base 1. Library generation was performed with RT-PCR. Data came from an Illumina HiSeq 2500. TCRdb reanalyzed the raw reads on its own, using fastp at Q25 for trimming and MiXCR for clone calling, and kept in-frame beta chains. When rows share a CDR3 protein, they turn into one entry using the most common DNA and genes. Here the sample has about 310,000 distinct CDR3 sequences; 20% to 25% occur a single time. The top ten hold 10% of the sample. This clonotype was picked up a small number of times. Its antigen target is currently unknown. Nothing much larger sits one base from this clone, and base qualities are not available.

The receptor's source is a man aged 45 to 70 who received an inactivated influenza vaccine. Donor details come from another sample of the same person, matched by shared clones. Recombination joined TRBV28 with TRBJ2-5; a tentative D match to TRBD1 spans 5 bases. This material consisted of PBMCs from blood, taken around 22 months after vaccination. The bases read TGTGCCAGCAGTTTTGCGCAGGGACAAGAGACCCAGTACTTC. The resulting protein is CASSFAQGQETQYF. Extended through the reference TRBV28 and TRBJ2-5 proteins, this CDR3 yields the full variable domain: DVKVTQSSRYLVKRTGEKVFLECVQDMDHENMFWYRQDPGLGLRLIYFSYDVKMKEKGDIPEGYSVSREKKERFSLILESASTNQTSMYLCASSFAQGQETQYFGPGTRLLVL.